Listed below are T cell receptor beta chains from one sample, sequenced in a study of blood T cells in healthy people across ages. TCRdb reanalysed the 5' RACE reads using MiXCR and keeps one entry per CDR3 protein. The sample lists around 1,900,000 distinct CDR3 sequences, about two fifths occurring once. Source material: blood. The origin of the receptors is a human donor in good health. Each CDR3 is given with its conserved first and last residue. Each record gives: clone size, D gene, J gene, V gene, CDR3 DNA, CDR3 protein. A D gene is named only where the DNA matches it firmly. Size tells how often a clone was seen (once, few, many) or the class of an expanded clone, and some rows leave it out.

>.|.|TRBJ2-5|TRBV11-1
TGTGCCAGCAGCCCGCGGGGCCACGTGGTGGAGACCCAGTACTTC
CASSPRGHVVETQYF
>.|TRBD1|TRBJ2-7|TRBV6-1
TGTGCCAGCTACCCCCGGGACAGGCTGATAACCTCTACTTACGAGCAGTACTTC
CASYPRDRLITSTYEQYF
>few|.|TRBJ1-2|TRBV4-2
TGTGCCAGCAGCCAAGATTCAGGCGGTTACTACACCTTC
CASSQDSGGYYTF
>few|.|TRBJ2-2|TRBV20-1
TGCAGTGCTAGAGATTATATCAAAGTGGGGGAGACCGGGGAGCTGTTTTTT
CSARDYIKVGETGELFF
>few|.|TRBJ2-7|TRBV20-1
TGCAGTGCCCACATACACTACGAGCAGTACTTC
CSAHIHYEQYF
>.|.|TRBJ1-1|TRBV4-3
TGCGCCAGCAGCCTCAACAGGGTGTGGGGCACTGAAGCTTTCTTT
CASSLNRVWGTEAFF
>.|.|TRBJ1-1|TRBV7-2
TGTGCCAGCCTCAGGGATTTGAACACTGAAGCTTTCTTT
CASLRDLNTEAFF
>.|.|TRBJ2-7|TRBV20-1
TGCAGTGCTAGGGACAGCGCGGGGTACGAGCAGTACTTC
CSARDSAGYEQYF
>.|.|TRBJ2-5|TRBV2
TGTGCCAGCGGACGGGGTGGGGAGACCCAGTACTTC
CASGRGGETQYF
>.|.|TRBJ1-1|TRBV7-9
TGTGCCAGCAGCGTTGGTTCGGGAGGGGGCACTGAAGCTTTCTTT
CASSVGSGGGTEAFF
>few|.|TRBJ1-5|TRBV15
TGTGCCACCAGCAGAGATAGGTTCAGCAATCAGCCCCAGCATTTT
CATSRDRFSNQPQHF
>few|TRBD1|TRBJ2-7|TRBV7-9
TGTGCCAGCAGCTTATTATTTCTGGGACAGGGGGACTACGAGCAGTACTTC
CASSLLFLGQGDYEQYF
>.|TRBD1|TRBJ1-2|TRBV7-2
TGTGCCAGCAGCCAGCCCCAGGGGGCGACTCCCTATGGCTACACCTTC
CASSQPQGATPYGYTF
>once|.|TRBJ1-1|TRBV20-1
TGCAGTGCTACGGGTATTATGCCGGGACTTCGAAACACTGAAGCTTTCTTT
CSATGIMPGLRNTEAFF
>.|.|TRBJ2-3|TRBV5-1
TGCGCCAGCAGCTTGGCCTCGCGGATCCTGGATACGCAGTATTTT
CASSLASRILDTQYF
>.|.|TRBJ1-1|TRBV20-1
TGCAGTGGCGCGTCCAGAAGGGGGAACACTGAAGCTTTCTTT
CSGASRRGNTEAFF
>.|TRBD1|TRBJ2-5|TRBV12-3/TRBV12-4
TGTGCCAGCAGTTTGCAGGGGGCTCTAGGAGGGGAGCAGTACTTC
CASSLQGALGGEQYF
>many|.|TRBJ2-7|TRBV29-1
TGCAGCGTCCAGAGGGGAGATGGCTACGAGCAGTACTTC
CSVQRGDGYEQYF
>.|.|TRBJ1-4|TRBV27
TGTGCCAGCAGTTTAGTCGCTCACAGCCCTTCTGATGAAAAACGGTTTTTT
CASSLVAHSPSDEKRFF
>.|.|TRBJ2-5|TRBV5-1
TGCGCCAGCAGTCGGGATGATCAAGAGACCCAGTACTTC
CASSRDDQETQYF
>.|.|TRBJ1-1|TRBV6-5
TGTGCCAGCAGTTACTCAGGGGGGCGCCGGGTCACTGAAGCTTTCTTT
CASSYSGGRRVTEAFF
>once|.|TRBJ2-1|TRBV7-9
TGTGCCACCTGCGTACAGTCCGTAGCCTCAAATAGTGAGCAGTTCTTC
CATCVQSVASNSEQFF
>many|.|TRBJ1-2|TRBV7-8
TGTGCCAGCAGCTTATCTCCAGGGGCGCATGGCTACACCTTC
CASSLSPGAHGYTF
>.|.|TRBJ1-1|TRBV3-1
TGTGCCAGCAGCCGACGACAGGCCTGGGATTCGAACACTGAAGCTTTCTTT
CASSRRQAWDSNTEAFF
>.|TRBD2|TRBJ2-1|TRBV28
TGTGCCAGCAGCCAGATTCGGGGGGGTAGGAATGAGCAGTTCTTC
CASSQIRGGRNEQFF
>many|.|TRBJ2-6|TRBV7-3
TGTGCCAGCAGCTTAACGCGGGGCCTCCTGACTTTC
CASSLTRGLLTF
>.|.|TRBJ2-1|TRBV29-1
TGCAGCGCGTTAGGGACAGCTGGGCGGGGTGAGCAGTTCTTC
CSALGTAGRGEQFF
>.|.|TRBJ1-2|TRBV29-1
TGCGGCGTTGCCGCGGGCCATCCTAACTATGGCTACACCTTC
CGVAAGHPNYGYTF